These 5 T cell receptor beta chains originate from one sample sequenced in a study of lymphopenia after photon versus proton radiotherapy. Measured with immunoSEQ multiplex PCR; TCRdb has only the in-frame clones, and not every one. The sample has approximately 45,000 clones; over 75% are singletons. Sequenced material: peripheral blood, taken from a patient treated with photon-based radiotherapy. These receptors were obtained from a man between 35 and 55 years old with gastric cancer.

The chain links TRBV30 to TRBJ1-3; D gene unclear. Germline CDR1 GTSNPN, CDR2 SVGIG (reference sequence). CDR3 length equals 14 residues. The CDR3 spells CASKWMISGNTIYF. In DNA, the CDR3 is TGTGCTTCGAAATGGATGATCTCTGGAAACACCATATATTTT.

CDR3 sequence (DNA): TGTGCCAGCAGCGTATCGGGACGTACGAATGAAAAACTGTTTTTT. The encoded protein is CASSVSGRTNEKLFF. The V gene is TRBV9, the J gene TRBJ1-4, with D possibly being TRBD1 (5 bases). Germline V gene sequence: CDR1 SGDLS, CDR2 YYNGEE. The CDR3 loop spans 15 amino acids. V was shortened by 1 base and J by 5 bases, with 12 bases between the two germline ends.

The chain joins TRBV30 to TRBJ2-2, with D possibly matching TRBD1 (6 bases). With 5 bases removed from V and 3 bases from J, the gap between germline ends came to 7 bases. The germline V gene has CDR1 GTSNPN and CDR2 SVGIG (reference sequence). The CDR3 spans 12 residues. This chain's CDR3 is CAWRTDTGELFF. CDR3 in DNA: TGTGCCTGGCGGACAGACACCGGGGAGCTGTTTTTT. Full variable domain (rest looked up from reference TRBV30 and TRBJ2-2): SQTIHQWPATLVQPVGSPLSLECTVEGTSNPNLYWYRQAAGRGLQLLFYSVGIGQISSEVPQNLSASRPQDRQFILSSKKLLLSDSGFYLCAWRTDTGELFFGEGSRLTVL.

Written as DNA, the CDR3 is TGTGCCAGCAGCTTAATGCCCGGGACTGAAGCTTTCTTT. Protein: CASSLMPGTEAFF. The chain recombines TRBV7-2 with TRBJ1-1; D is unresolved. The CDR3 length is 13 residues. The germline V and J ends were trimmed by 2 bases and 5 bases, with 9 bases remaining between them. The V gene's germline CDR1 is SGHTA and CDR2 FQGNSA. Variable domain in full (rest from reference TRBV7-2 and TRBJ1-1): GAGVSQSPSNKVTEKGKDVELRCDPISGHTALYWYRQSLGQGLEFLIYFQGNSAPDKSGLPSDRFSAERTGGSVSTLTIQRTQQEDSAVYLCASSLMPGTEAFFGQGTRLTVV.

The chain is built from TRBV7-2 and TRBJ2-2; no definite D call. Trimming shortened V by 3 bases and J by 1 base, and 6 bases separated the two germline ends. Germline CDR1 is SGHTA and CDR2 is FQGNSA. The CDR3 is made up of 14 amino acids. The CDR3 DNA reads as TGTGCCAGCAGCTTGAGAGGGAACACCGGGGAGCTGTTTTTT. Its protein is CASSLRGNTGELFF.